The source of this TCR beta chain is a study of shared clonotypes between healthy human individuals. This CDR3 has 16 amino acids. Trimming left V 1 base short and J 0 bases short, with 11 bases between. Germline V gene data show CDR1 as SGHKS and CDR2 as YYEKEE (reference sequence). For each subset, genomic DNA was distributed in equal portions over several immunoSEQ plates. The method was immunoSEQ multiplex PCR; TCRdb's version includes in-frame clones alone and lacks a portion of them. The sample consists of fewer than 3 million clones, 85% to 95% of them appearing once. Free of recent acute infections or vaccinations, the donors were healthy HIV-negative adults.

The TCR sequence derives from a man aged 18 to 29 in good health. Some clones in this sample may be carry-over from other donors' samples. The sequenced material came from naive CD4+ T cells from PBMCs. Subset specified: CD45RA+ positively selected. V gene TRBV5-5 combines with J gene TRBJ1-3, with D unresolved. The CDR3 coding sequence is TGTGCCAGCAGCTTGTTGTGGCCCAGCTCTGGAAACACCATATATTTT. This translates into CASSLLWPSSGNTIYF.